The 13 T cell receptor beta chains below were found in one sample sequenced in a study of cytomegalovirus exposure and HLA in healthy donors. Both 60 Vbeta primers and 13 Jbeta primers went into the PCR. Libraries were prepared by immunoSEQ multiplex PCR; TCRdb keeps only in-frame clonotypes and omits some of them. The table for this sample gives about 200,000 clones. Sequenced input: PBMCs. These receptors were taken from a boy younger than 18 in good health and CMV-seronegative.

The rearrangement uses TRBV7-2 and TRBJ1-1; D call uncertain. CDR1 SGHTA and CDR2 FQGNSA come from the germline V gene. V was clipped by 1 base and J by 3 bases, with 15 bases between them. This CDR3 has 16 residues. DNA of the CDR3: TGTGCCAGCAGCTTAGTTAGACCGGGCGGGTACACTGAAGCTTTCTTT. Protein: CASSLVRPGGYTEAFF.

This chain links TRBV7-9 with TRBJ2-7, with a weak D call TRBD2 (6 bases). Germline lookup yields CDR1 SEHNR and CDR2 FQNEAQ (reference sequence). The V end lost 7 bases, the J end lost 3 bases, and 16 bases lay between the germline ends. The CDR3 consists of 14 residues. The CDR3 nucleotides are TGTGCCAGCAACGGGGCGGGGACCTTCTACGAGCAGTACTTC. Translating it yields CASNGAGTFYEQYF.

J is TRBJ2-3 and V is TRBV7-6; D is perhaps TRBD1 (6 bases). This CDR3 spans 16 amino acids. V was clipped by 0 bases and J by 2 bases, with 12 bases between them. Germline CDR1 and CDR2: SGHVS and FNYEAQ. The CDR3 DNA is TGTGCCAGCAGCTTAGCTCCAGGGGATAACACAGATACGCAGTATTTT. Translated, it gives CASSLAPGDNTDTQYF. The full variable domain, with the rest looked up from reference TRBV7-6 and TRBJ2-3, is GAGVSQSPRYKVTKRGQDVALRCDPISGHVSLYWYRQALGQGPEFLTYFNYEAQQDKSGLPNDRFSAERPEGSISTLTIQRTEQRDSAMYRCASSLAPGDNTDTQYFGPGTRLTVL.

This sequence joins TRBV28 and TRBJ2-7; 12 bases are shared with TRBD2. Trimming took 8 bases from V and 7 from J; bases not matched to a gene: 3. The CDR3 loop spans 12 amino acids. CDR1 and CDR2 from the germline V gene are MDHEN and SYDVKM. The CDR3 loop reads CASVTSGGEQYF. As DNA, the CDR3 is TGTGCCAGCGTGACTAGCGGGGGTGAGCAGTACTTC.

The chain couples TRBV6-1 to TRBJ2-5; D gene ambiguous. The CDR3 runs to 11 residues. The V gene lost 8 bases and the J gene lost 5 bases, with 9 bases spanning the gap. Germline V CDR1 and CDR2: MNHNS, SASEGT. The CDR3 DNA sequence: TGTGCCAGCTCCAATTCCGAGACCCAGTACTTC. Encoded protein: CASSNSETQYF.

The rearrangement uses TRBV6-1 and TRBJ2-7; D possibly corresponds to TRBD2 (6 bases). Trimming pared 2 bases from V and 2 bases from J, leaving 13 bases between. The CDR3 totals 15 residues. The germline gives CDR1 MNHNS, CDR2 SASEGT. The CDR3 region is CASSEWGGATYEQYF. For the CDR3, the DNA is TGTGCCAGCAGTGAATGGGGCGGGGCCACCTACGAGCAGTACTTC.

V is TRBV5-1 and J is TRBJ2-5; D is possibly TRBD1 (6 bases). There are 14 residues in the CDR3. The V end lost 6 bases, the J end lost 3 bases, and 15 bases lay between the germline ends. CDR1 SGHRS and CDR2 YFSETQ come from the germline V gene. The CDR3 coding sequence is TGCGCCAGCACAAGGGGGACCTTCAAAGAGACCCAGTACTTC. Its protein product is CASTRGTFKETQYF.

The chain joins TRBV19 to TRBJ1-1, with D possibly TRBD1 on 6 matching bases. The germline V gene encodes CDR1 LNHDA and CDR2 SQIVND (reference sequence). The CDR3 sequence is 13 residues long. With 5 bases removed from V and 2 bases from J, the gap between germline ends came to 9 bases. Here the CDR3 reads CASSLTGNTEAFF. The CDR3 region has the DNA TGTGCCAGTAGTCTGACAGGAAACACTGAAGCTTTCTTT.

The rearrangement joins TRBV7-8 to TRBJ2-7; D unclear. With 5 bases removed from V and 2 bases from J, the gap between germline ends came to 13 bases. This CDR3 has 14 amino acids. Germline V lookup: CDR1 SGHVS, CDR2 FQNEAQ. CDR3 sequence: CASSRDLETYEQYF. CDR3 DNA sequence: TGTGCCAGCAGCCGTGACTTGGAAACCTACGAGCAGTACTTC. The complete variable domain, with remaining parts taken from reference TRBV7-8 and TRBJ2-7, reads GAGVSQSPRYKVAKRGQDVALRCDPISGHVSLFWYQQALGQGPEFLTYFQNEAQLDKSGLPSDRFFAERPEGSVSTLKIQRTQQEDSAVYLCASSRDLETYEQYFGPGTRLTVT.

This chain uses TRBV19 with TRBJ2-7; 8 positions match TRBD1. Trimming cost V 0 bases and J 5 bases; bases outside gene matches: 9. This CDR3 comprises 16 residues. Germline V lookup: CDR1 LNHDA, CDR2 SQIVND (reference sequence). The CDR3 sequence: CASSIDLEDREHEQYF. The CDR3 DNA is TGTGCCAGTAGTATAGATTTGGAGGACAGGGAACACGAGCAGTACTTC.

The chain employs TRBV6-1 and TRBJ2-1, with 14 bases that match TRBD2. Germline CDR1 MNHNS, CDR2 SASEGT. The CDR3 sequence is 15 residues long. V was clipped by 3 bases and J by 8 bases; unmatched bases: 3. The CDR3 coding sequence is TGTGCCAGCAGTGAGACTAGCGGGGGGGCGGATGAGCAGTTCTTC. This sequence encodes CASSETSGGADEQFF.

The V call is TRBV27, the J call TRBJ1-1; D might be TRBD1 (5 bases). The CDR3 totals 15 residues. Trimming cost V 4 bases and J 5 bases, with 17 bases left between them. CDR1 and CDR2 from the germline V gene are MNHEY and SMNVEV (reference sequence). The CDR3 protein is CASSSGGAGETEAFF. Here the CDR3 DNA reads TGTGCCAGCAGTTCCGGAGGGGCAGGTGAAACTGAAGCTTTCTTT.

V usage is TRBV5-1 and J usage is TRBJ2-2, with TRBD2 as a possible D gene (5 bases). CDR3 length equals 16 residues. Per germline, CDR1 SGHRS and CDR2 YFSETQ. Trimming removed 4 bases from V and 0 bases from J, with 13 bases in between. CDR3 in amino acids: CASSPRTDANTGELFF. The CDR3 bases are TGCGCCAGCAGCCCAAGGACTGACGCGAACACCGGGGAGCTGTTTTTT.